This TCR beta chain stems from a study of blood T cell repertoires in COVID-19. How the authors handled the data: Cell counts per sample came from amplifying reference gene primers. Generated by immunoSEQ multiplex PCR, the TCRdb table keeps only in-frame clones and is missing some. That table gives V, J and clone size, and the DNA gave D and trimming. Of roughly 100,000 clones listed, 84% are singletons. The CDR3 covers 15 residues. V lost 2 bases, J lost 0 bases, and 10 bases lay in between. Germline V gene data show CDR1 as KGHSH and CDR2 as LQKENI. This sequence joins TRBV18 and TRBJ1-2; unclear D gene. This receptor was obtained from a human donor in a cohort sampled during active COVID-19. Source material: peripheral blood. The CDR3 reads CASSPLQTTNYGYTF. CDR3 nucleotides: TGTGCCAGCTCACCATTACAGACAACTAACTATGGCTACACCTTC.